Listed here is a single T cell receptor beta chain. These data come from a study of cytomegalovirus exposure and HLA in healthy donors. CDR3 length: 15 amino acids. V lost 5 bases, J lost 8 bases, and 7 bases stayed unmatched. Germline V lookup: CDR1 LNHDA, CDR2 SQIVND (reference sequence). The primer mix had 60 Vbeta and 13 Jbeta primers. TCRdb's table, derived via immunoSEQ multiplex PCR, lists solely in-frame clones and lacks some. This table has around 140,000 clones, 82% appearing once. The sample was PBMCs. This rearrangement joins TRBV19 to TRBJ2-1, with 12 nucleotides matching TRBD2. This receptor was obtained from a woman in her forties or fifties in good health and CMV-seropositive. The CDR3 region has the DNA TGTGCCAGTAGTCCCTGGACTAGCGGGAACGATGAGCAGTTCTTC. Its translation is CASSPWTSGNDEQFF.